The clone carrying this TCR beta chain was seen at least ten times. Its specificity is unknown. The data are from a study of human T cells and chemical hapten exposure. The wider study: A patient group, mainly female, showed alopecia areata, totalis or universalis. Study-wide findings and caveats: With patch test score, the counts of PT1 expanded TCRs showed a positive correlation. Clustering by CDR3 similarity yielded significantly more large clusters from expanded TCRs than controls.

Stated time point: patch test 1, 2 weeks after DPC sensitization. Treatment denoted: therapeutic diphenylcyclopropenone sensitization with weekly scalp DPC. Germline V gives CDR1 SQVTM, CDR2 ANQGSEA. The ends were cut back, 6 bases at V and 4 bases at J, with 12 bases in the middle. The CDR3 is made up of 12 amino acids. Using its own MiXCR run on the RACE reads, TCRdb lists one record per CDR3 protein. Of tens of thousands of distinct CDR3 sequences listed, more than 8% are singletons. The sequences come from whole blood, collected in connection with sensitization to the hapten diphenylcyclopropenone (DPC). This clonotype originated in a woman in her 40s with alopecia areata. Some clones in this sample may be carry-over from other donors' samples. The J gene is TRBJ1-1, the V gene TRBV29-1; D call uncertain. The CDR3 reads CSVQTVITEAFF. In nucleotides, the CDR3 is TGCAGCGTCCAGACGGTAATCACTGAAGCTTTCTTT.